Following are 26 T cell receptor beta chains from one sample sequenced in a study of shared clonotypes between healthy human individuals. Profiled with immunoSEQ multiplex PCR; TCRdb holds only in-frame clones, not every one. The sample records some 2 million clones, approximately 94% being singletons. CD8 cells regarded as naive lacked CD45RO, were positively chosen for CCR7, and omitted terminally differentiated effector memory CD45RA+ cells. Sequencing was performed on naive CD8+ T cells sorted from blood. These receptors were collected from a man between 18 and 35 years old in good health.

The rearrangement uses TRBV10-3 and TRBJ2-7, with 12 bases matching TRBD1. The CDR3 consists of 13 residues. V trimming: 7 bases; J trimming: 5 bases; junction bases outside the gene matches: 3. Germline V CDR1 and CDR2: ENHRY, SYGVKD. This chain's CDR3 is CAIKGQGANEQYF. The CDR3 nucleotides read TGTGCCATCAAGGGACAGGGGGCGAACGAGCAGTACTTC.

In its sample, this clone was seen once. This chain uses TRBV19 with TRBJ1-1, with D maybe TRBD1 (5 bases). The V end lost 5 bases, the J end lost 4 bases, and 11 bases lay between the germline ends. The length of the CDR3 is 13 residues. CDR1 and CDR2 from the germline V gene are LNHDA and SQIVND (reference sequence). The CDR3 reads CASSVTGFTEAFF. For the CDR3, the DNA is TGTGCCAGTAGTGTCACAGGATTCACTGAAGCTTTCTTT.

V and J are TRBV5-5 and TRBJ2-7; D remains ambiguous. Between the trimmed V and J ends, which lost 0 bases and 2 bases, there was a span of 9 bases. The CDR3 runs to 14 residues. CDR1 and CDR2 (germline): SGHKS, YYEKEE (reference sequence). The CDR3 DNA reads TGTGCCAGCAGCTTGGCCGTAGGGACCTACGAGCAGTACTTC. It yields the protein CASSLAVGTYEQYF.

This chain joins TRBV9 and TRBJ1-6; TRBD1 might be the D (5 bases). V dropped 3 bases and J dropped 10 bases, with 11 bases sitting between them. The length of the CDR3 is 13 residues. The V gene's germline CDR1 is SGDLS and CDR2 YYNGEE. CDR3: CASSGGEGSPLHF. The CDR3 DNA is TGTGCCAGCAGCGGGGGCGAGGGATCACCCCTCCACTTT.

J is TRBJ1-1 and V is TRBV2, with D hard to call. The CDR3 consists of 13 residues. Germline-derived CDR1 and CDR2 are SNHLY and FYNNEI. V dropped 5 bases and J dropped 0 bases, with 7 bases sitting between them. The CDR3 DNA is TGTGCCAGCAGTCGGAGCCTGAACACTGAAGCTTTCTTT. Its translation is CASSRSLNTEAFF.

This sequence joins TRBV7-6 and TRBJ2-5, with 15 bases identical to TRBD2. The CDR3 runs 17 residues. CDR1 and CDR2 (germline): SGHVS, FNYEAQ. J gave up 4 bases and V 6 bases, and 9 bases lay outside the gene matches. Here the CDR3 DNA reads TGTGCCAGCAGGCGAGGACTAGCGGGAGGGCCGGGAGAGACCCAGTACTTC. The encoded protein is CASRRGLAGGPGETQYF.

The V call is TRBV28, the J call TRBJ2-3; no clear D. This CDR3 has 16 amino acids. Deletions cut 8 bases from V and 0 bases from J, with 18 bases between. The V gene's germline CDR1 is MDHEN and CDR2 SYDVKM. For the CDR3, the DNA is TGTGCCAGCCGAAGCCTCAGCGAGAGTAGCACAGATACGCAGTATTTT. This codes for CASRSLSESSTDTQYF. Complete variable domain (other parts from reference TRBV28 and TRBJ2-3): DVKVTQSSRYLVKRTGEKVFLECVQDMDHENMFWYRQDPGLGLRLIYFSYDVKMKEKGDIPEGYSVSREKKERFSLILESASTNQTSMYLCASRSLSESSTDTQYFGPGTRLTVL.

This sequence joins TRBV9 and TRBJ1-1; 9 bases match TRBD1. Germline CDR1 reads SGDLS; CDR2 reads YYNGEE. The CDR3 length is 15 residues. The V segment lost 4 bases and the J segment 2 bases; nucleotides outside the gene matches: 6. CDR3 protein: CASSTATGGNTEAFF. The CDR3 DNA sequence: TGTGCCAGCAGCACAGCAACAGGGGGCAACACTGAAGCTTTCTTT.

The chain employs TRBV25-1 and TRBJ2-7; tentative D call: TRBD1 (6 bases). From germline, CDR1 is MGHDK and CDR2 SYGVNS. V shed 4 bases and J shed 3 bases, with 16 bases lying between them. The CDR3 has 15 residues. The CDR3 spells CASSGLTTGDYEQYF. DNA for the CDR3: TGTGCCAGCAGTGGATTAACGACAGGTGACTACGAGCAGTACTTC.

V and J are TRBV5-4 and TRBJ1-2; D gene uncertain. This CDR3 has 14 amino acids. Germline lookup yields CDR1 SGHNT and CDR2 YYREEE (reference sequence). The germline V and J ends were trimmed by 0 bases and 3 bases, with 9 bases remaining between them. The CDR3 here is CASSLASTHYGYTF. The CDR3 region has the DNA TGTGCCAGCAGCTTGGCCAGTACCCACTATGGCTACACCTTC.

The V call is TRBV7-9, the J call TRBJ1-4; D is unclear. This CDR3 region has 13 residues. Trimming shortened V by 0 bases and J by 7 bases, and 6 bases separated the two germline ends. Per germline, CDR1 SEHNR and CDR2 FQNEAQ (reference sequence). CDR3 loop: CASSLALSEKLFF. CDR3 nucleotide sequence: TGTGCCAGCAGCTTAGCGCTCAGTGAAAAACTGTTTTTT. Together with reference TRBV7-9 and TRBJ1-4, the CDR3 gives the full variable domain: DTGVSQNPRHKITKRGQNVTFRCDPISEHNRLYWYRQTLGQGPEFLTYFQNEAQLEKSRLLSDRFSAERPKGSFSTLEIQRTEQGDSAMYLCASSLALSEKLFFGSGTQLSVL.

The chain employs TRBV15 and TRBJ2-3; the D gene could be TRBD1 or TRBD2 (5 bases each). The germline V and J ends were trimmed by 5 bases and 7 bases, with 16 bases remaining between them. CDR1 is LNHNV and CDR2 is YYDKDF in the germline V gene (reference sequence). This CDR3 is 14 amino acids long. This CDR3 reads CATSEGTFYNTQYF. For the CDR3, the DNA is TGTGCCACCAGCGAGGGGACCTTTTACAATACGCAGTATTTT.

A note on this clone: This CDR3 is also generated by other DNA sequences in the sample. This chain connects TRBV6-1 to TRBJ2-7; D remains ambiguous. The CDR3 spans 14 residues. Per the germline V gene, CDR1 is MNHNS and CDR2 is SASEGT. The V gene lost 0 bases and the J gene lost 3 bases, with 9 bases spanning the gap. The CDR3 region is CASSEALLGYEQYF. In DNA form, the CDR3 reads TGTGCCAGCAGTGAAGCGCTATTGGGCTACGAGCAGTACTTC.

V is TRBV9 and J is TRBJ2-3, with D unresolved. The V gene lost 2 bases and the J gene lost 8 bases, with 9 bases spanning the gap. CDR1 is SGDLS and CDR2 is YYNGEE in the germline V gene. The CDR3 is made up of 12 amino acids. The CDR3 nucleotides are TGTGCCAGCAGCGTGATGGATGGTACGCAGTATTTT. Its translation: CASSVMDGTQYF.

Details on this clone: The same CDR3 also results from other DNA sequences found in this sample. The chain joins TRBV10-1 to TRBJ2-3; D perhaps matches TRBD2 (6 bases). Germline CDR1 WNHNN, CDR2 SYGVQD (reference sequence). This CDR3 is built from 15 residues. Trimming shortened V by 3 bases and J by 2 bases, and 12 bases separated the two germline ends. The DNA for the CDR3 is TGCGCCAGCAGTGACGGGGGTTCCTCCACAGATACGCAGTATTTT. It codes for CASSDGGSSTDTQYF.

This chain uses TRBV19 with TRBJ2-3; no definite D call. The V and J ends lost 7 bases and 2 bases respectively, with 13 bases between them. CDR3 size: 14 residues. The V gene's germline CDR1 is LNHDA and CDR2 SQIVND (reference sequence). The CDR3 region has the DNA TGTGCCAGTAACTCGGACCGGTTCACAGATACGCAGTATTTT. Translating gives CASNSDRFTDTQYF. Together with reference TRBV19 and TRBJ2-3, the CDR3 gives the full variable domain: DGGITQSPKYLFRKEGQNVTLSCEQNLNHDAMYWYRQDPGQGLRLIYYSQIVNDFQKGDIAEGYSVSREKKESFPLTVTSAQKNPTAFYLCASNSDRFTDTQYFGPGTRLTVL.

The chain links TRBV19 to TRBJ1-1; 9 positions match TRBD1. CDR3 length equals 13 residues. Per the germline V gene, CDR1 is LNHDA and CDR2 is SQIVND (reference sequence). The trim removed 5 bases at V and 6 bases at J, leaving 4 bases unmatched. This CDR3 reads CASSQGQGAEAFF. CDR3 nucleotide sequence: TGTGCCAGTAGTCAGGGACAGGGAGCTGAAGCTTTCTTT.

The chain combines TRBV19 with TRBJ2-2; D might be TRBD1 (7 bases). Trimming took off 6 bases at V and 4 bases at J, with 9 bases between the two ends. Per germline, CDR1 LNHDA and CDR2 SQIVND (reference sequence). CDR3 size: 13 residues. In DNA, the CDR3 is TGTGCCAGTAGGCAGGGGGGCACCGGGGAGCTGTTTTTT. Its translation: CASRQGGTGELFF.

This clone was observed a single time. CDR3 nucleotides: TGTGCCAGCAGTGAAGAGGGCAGGGTGGTGGTGAACACTGAAGCTTTCTTT. It specifies CASSEEGRVVVNTEAFF. The chain couples TRBV2 to TRBJ1-1, with D possibly being TRBD1 (5 bases). Germline-derived CDR1 and CDR2 are SNHLY and FYNNEI. The V end lost 1 base, the J end lost 0 bases, and 15 bases lay between the germline ends. The CDR3 consists of 17 residues. The entire variable domain, with the rest obtained from reference TRBV2 and TRBJ1-1, is as follows: EPEVTQTPSHQVTQMGQEVILRCVPISNHLYFYWYRQILGQKVEFLVSFYNNEISEKSEIFDDQFSVERPDGSNFTLKIRSTKLEDSAMYFCASSEEGRVVVNTEAFFGQGTRLTVV.

This sequence joins TRBV14 and TRBJ2-7, with D perhaps matching TRBD1 (6 bases). V was trimmed by 0 bases and J by 0 bases, leaving 12 bases between them. Germline loops: CDR1 SGHDN, CDR2 FVKESK. This CDR3 contains 16 residues. The CDR3 sequence is CASSQEAQGSSYEQYF. Written as DNA, the CDR3 is TGTGCCAGCAGCCAAGAAGCCCAGGGGAGCTCCTACGAGCAGTACTTC. Full variable domain (outside the CDR3, taken from reference TRBV14 and TRBJ2-7): EAGVTQFPSHSVIEKGQTVTLRCDPISGHDNLYWYRRVMGKEIKFLLHFVKESKQDESGMPNNRFLAERTGGTYSTLKVQPAELEDSGVYFCASSQEAQGSSYEQYFGPGTRLTVT.

The chain carries TRBV5-1 and TRBJ2-1; TRBD2 matches at 7 bases. The CDR3 length is 15 residues. V gave up 6 bases and J gave up 2 bases; unmatched junction bases: 8. CDR1 and CDR2 from the germline V gene are SGHRS and YFSETQ. This CDR3 is CASNPLGGAYNEQFF. The DNA for the CDR3 is TGCGCCAGCAACCCCCTTGGGGGGGCCTACAATGAGCAGTTCTTC.

The chain uses TRBV28 and TRBJ1-6; D is unclear. The V gene lost 6 bases and the J gene lost 5 bases, with 11 bases spanning the gap. Germline V gene lookup returns CDR1 MDHEN and CDR2 SYDVKM. This CDR3 contains 14 residues. The CDR3 sequence is CASSLLYNNSPLHF. CDR3 in DNA: TGTGCCAGCAGCTTGCTTTACAATAATTCACCCCTCCACTTT.

This rearrangement joins TRBV6-1 to TRBJ1-1, with 7 nucleotides matching TRBD1. The CDR3 totals 15 residues. The V segment lost 2 bases and the J segment 0 bases; nucleotides outside the gene matches: 3. Germline loops: CDR1 MNHNS, CDR2 SASEGT. CDR3 nucleotide sequence: TGTGCCAGCAGTGAAACGGGACAGCTGAACACTGAAGCTTTCTTT. Its translation: CASSETGQLNTEAFF.

As for this clone: Other nucleotide sequences from this sample produce the same CDR3. The chain is built from TRBV27 and TRBJ2-3; unclear D gene. Trimming left V 2 bases short and J 0 bases short, with 9 bases between. CDR3 length: 15 residues. The germline V gene encodes CDR1 MNHEY and CDR2 SMNVEV (reference sequence). CDR3 DNA: TGTGCCAGCAGTTTAGAGGTCACAAGCACAGATACGCAGTATTTT. This gives the protein CASSLEVTSTDTQYF.

The rearrangement joins TRBV10-1 to TRBJ2-7; no definite D call. CDR3 size: 12 residues. In germline, CDR1 is WNHNN, CDR2 SYGVQD (reference sequence). Trimming pared 6 bases from V and 0 bases from J, leaving 6 bases between. CDR3 DNA: TGCGCCAGCAGCCATTTCTCCTACGAGCAGTACTTC. It codes for CASSHFSYEQYF.

Regarding this clone: The identical CDR3 is also encoded by other nucleotide sequences in the sample. The chain joins TRBV11-2 to TRBJ1-2; D might be TRBD1 (5 bases). Trimming stripped 9 bases from V and 1 base from J, with 12 bases between. Germline V gene data show CDR1 as SGHAT and CDR2 as FQNNGV. This CDR3 is 13 amino acids long. The CDR3: CASSPGLNYGYTF. The CDR3 nucleotides are TGTGCCAGTTCACCGGGACTTAACTATGGCTACACCTTC.